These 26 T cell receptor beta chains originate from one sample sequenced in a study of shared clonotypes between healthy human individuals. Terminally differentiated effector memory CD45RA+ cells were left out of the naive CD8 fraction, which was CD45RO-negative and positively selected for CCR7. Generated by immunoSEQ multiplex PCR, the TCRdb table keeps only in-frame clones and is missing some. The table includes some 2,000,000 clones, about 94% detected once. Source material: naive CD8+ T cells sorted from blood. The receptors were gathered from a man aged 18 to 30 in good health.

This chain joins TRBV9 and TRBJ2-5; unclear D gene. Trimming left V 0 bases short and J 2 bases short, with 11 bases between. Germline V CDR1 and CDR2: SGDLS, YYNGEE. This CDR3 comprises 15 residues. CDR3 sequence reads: CASSVVGTIQETQYF. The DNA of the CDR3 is TGTGCCAGCAGCGTAGTAGGAACTATACAAGAGACCCAGTACTTC.

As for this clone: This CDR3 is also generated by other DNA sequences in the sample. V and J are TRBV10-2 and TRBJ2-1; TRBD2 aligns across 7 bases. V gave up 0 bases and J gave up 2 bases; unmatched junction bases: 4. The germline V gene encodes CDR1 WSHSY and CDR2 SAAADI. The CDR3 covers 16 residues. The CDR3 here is CASSESGGLAYNEQFF. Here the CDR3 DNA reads TGCGCCAGCAGTGAGTCGGGAGGACTAGCCTACAATGAGCAGTTCTTC.

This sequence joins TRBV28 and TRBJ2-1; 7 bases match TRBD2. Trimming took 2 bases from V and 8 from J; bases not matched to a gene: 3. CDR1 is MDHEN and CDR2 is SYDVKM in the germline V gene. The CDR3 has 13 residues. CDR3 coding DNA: TGTGCCAGCAGTTTAGCGGGGGTCGATGAGCAGTTCTTC. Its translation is CASSLAGVDEQFF. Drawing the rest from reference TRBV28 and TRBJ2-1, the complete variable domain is DVKVTQSSRYLVKRTGEKVFLECVQDMDHENMFWYRQDPGLGLRLIYFSYDVKMKEKGDIPEGYSVSREKKERFSLILESASTNQTSMYLCASSLAGVDEQFFGPGTRLTVL.

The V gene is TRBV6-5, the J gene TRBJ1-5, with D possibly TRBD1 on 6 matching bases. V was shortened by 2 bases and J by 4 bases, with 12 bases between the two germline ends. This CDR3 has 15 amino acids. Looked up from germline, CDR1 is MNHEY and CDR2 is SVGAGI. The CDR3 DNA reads TGTGCCAGCAGTTACGGGCCAACAGGGAATCAGCCCCAGCATTTT. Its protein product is CASSYGPTGNQPQHF.

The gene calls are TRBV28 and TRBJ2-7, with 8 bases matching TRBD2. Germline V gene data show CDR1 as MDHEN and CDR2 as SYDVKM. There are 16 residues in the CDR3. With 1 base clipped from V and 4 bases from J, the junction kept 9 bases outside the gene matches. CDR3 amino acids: CASSLLSSGAPYEQYF. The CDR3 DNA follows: TGTGCCAGCAGTTTATTGAGTAGCGGGGCCCCTTACGAGCAGTACTTC.

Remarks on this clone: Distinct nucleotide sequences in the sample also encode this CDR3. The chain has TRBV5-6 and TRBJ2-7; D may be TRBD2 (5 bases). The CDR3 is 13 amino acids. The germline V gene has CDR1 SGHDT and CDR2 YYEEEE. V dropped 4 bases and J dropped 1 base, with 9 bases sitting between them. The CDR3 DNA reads TGTGCCAGCAGCCCCGGGGTTTCCTACGAGCAGTACTTC. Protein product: CASSPGVSYEQYF.

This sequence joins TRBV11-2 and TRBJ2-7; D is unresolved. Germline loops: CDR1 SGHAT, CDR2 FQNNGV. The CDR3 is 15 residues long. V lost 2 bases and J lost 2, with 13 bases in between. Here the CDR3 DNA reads TGTGCCAGCAGCTTACTATCAGGTCCCACCTACGAGCAGTACTTC. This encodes CASSLLSGPTYEQYF.

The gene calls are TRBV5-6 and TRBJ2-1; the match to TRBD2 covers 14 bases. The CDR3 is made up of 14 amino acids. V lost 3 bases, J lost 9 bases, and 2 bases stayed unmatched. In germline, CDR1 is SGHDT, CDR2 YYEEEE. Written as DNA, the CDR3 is TGTGCCAGCAGCTGGGGACTAGCGGGGGCTGAGCAGTTCTTC. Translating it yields CASSWGLAGAEQFF.

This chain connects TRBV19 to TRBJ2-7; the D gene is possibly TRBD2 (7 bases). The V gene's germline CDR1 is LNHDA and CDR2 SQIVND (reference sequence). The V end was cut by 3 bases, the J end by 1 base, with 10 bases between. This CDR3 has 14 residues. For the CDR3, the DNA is TGTGCCAGTAGTATCCGGGGGGCATCCTACGAGCAGTACTTC. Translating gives CASSIRGASYEQYF.

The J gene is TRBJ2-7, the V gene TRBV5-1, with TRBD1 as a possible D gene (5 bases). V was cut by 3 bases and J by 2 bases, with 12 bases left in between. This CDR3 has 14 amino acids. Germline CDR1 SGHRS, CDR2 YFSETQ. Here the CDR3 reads CASSSDSSTYEQYF. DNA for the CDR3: TGCGCCAGCAGCTCTGACAGCTCAACCTACGAGCAGTACTTC.

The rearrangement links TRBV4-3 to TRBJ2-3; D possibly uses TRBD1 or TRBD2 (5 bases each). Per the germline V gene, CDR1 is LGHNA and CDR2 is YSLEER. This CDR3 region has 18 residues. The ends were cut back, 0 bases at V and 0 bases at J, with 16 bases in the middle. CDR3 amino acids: CASSQEWGSGASTDTQYF. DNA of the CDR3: TGCGCCAGCAGCCAAGAATGGGGGAGCGGAGCAAGCACAGATACGCAGTATTTT.

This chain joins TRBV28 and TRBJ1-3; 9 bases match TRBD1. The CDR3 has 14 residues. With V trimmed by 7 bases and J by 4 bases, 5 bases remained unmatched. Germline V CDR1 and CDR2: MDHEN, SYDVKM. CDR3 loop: CASTRDREGNTIYF. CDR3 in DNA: TGTGCCAGCACCAGGGACAGGGAAGGAAACACCATATATTTT.

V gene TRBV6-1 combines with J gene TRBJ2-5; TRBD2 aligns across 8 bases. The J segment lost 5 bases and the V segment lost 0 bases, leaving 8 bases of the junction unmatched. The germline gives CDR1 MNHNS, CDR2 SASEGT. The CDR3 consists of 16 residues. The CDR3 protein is CASSEAGGVLLETQYF. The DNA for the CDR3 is TGTGCCAGCAGTGAAGCCGGGGGGGTTTTGTTGGAGACCCAGTACTTC.

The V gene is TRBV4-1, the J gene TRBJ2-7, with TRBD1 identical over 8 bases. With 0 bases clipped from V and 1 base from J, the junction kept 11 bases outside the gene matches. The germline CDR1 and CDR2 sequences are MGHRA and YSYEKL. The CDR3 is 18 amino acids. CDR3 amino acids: CASSQERLGQVLSYEQYF. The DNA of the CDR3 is TGCGCCAGCAGCCAAGAGAGGCTGGGACAGGTGCTTTCCTACGAGCAGTACTTC.

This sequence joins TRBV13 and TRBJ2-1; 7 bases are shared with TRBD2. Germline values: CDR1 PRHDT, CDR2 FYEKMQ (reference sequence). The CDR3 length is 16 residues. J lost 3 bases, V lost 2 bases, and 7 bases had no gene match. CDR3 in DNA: TGTGCCAGCAGCTTACTCAGCGGGGTTTACTACAATGAGCAGTTCTTC. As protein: CASSLLSGVYYNEQFF.

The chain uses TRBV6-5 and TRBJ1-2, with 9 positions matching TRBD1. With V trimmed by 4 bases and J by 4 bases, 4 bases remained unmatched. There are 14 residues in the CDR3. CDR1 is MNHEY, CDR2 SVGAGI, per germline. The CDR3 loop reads CASSSGTGSYGYTF. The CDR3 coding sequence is TGTGCCAGCAGTTCCGGGACAGGGAGCTATGGCTACACCTTC.

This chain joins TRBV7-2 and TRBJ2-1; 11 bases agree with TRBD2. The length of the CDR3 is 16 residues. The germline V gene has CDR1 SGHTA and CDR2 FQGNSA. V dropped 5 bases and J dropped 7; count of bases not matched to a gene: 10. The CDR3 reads CASSPLAGGPLNEQFF. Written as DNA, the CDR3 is TGTGCCAGCAGCCCCCTAGCGGGAGGCCCCTTAAATGAGCAGTTCTTC.

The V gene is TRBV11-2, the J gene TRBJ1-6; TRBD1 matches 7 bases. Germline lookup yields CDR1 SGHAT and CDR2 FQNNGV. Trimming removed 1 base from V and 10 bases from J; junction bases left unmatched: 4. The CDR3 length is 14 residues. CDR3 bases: TGTGCCAGCAGCTTAGGGACAGGAAGATCACCCCTCCACTTT. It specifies CASSLGTGRSPLHF. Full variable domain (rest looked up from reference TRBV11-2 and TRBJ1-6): EAGVAQSPRYKIIEKRQSVAFWCNPISGHATLYWYQQILGQGPKLLIQFQNNGVVDDSQLPKDRFSAERLKGVDSTLKIQPAKLEDSAVYLCASSLGTGRSPLHFGNGTRLTVT.

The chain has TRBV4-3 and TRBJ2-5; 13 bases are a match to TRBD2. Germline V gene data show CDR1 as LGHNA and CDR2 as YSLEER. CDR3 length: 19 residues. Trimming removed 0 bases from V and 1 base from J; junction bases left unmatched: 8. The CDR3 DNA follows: TGCGCCAGCAGCCAAGATTCTTTGGGGACTAGCGGGATCCAAGAGACCCAGTACTTC. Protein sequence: CASSQDSLGTSGIQETQYF.

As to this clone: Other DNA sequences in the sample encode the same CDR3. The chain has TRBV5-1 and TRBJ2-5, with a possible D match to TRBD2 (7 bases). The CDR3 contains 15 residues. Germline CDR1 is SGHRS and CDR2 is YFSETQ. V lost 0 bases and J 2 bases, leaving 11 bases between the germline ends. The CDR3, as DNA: TGCGCCAGCAGCTTGGAGGGGGGGCTGCAAGAGACCCAGTACTTC. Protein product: CASSLEGGLQETQYF. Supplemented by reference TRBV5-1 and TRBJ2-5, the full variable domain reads KAGVTQTPRYLIKTRGQQVTLSCSPISGHRSVSWYQQTPGQGLQFLFEYFSETQRNKGNFPGRFSGRQFSNSRSEMNVSTLELGDSALYLCASSLEGGLQETQYFGPGTRLLVL.

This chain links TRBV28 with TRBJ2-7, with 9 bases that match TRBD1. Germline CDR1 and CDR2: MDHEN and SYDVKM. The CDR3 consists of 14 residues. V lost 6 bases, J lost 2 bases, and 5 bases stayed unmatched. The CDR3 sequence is CASSAGTGTYEQYF. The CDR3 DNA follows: TGTGCCAGCAGCGCCGGGACAGGGACCTACGAGCAGTACTTC.

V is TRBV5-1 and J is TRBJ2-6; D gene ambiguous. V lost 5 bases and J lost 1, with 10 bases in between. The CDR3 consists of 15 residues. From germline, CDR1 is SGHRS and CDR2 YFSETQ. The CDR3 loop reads CASRDFDSGANVLTF. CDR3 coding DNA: TGCGCCAGCAGAGATTTCGATTCTGGGGCCAACGTCCTGACTTTC.

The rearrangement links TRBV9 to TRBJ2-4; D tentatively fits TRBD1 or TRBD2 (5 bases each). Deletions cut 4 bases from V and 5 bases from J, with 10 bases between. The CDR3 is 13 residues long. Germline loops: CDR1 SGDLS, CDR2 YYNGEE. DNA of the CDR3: TGTGCCAGCAGCTTTCAGGGAGAAAACATTCAGTACTTC. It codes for CASSFQGENIQYF.

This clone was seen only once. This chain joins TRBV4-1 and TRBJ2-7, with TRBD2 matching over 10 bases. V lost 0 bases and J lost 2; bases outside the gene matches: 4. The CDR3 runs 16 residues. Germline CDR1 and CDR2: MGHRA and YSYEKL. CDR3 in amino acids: CASSQDVLAGAYEQYF. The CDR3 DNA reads TGCGCCAGCAGCCAAGATGTGCTAGCGGGAGCCTACGAGCAGTACTTC.

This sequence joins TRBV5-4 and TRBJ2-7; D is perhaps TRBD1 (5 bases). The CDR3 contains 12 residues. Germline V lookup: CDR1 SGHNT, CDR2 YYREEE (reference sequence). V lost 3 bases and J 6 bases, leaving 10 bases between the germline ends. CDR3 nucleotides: TGTGCCAGCAGCTCAGGGTTGGGCGAGCAGTACTTC. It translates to CASSSGLGEQYF.

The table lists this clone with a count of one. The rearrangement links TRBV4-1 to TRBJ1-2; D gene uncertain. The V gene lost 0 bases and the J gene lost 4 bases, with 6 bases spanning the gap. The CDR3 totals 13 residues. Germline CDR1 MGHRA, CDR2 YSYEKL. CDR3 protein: CASSQDSTYGYTF. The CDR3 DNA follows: TGCGCCAGCAGCCAAGATTCGACCTATGGCTACACCTTC.